This is a list of T cell receptor beta chains from one sample in a study of T cells in Graves' hyperthyroidism and ophthalmopathy. TCRdb itself ran the multiplex PCR reads through MiXCR, one entry per CDR3 protein. The sample yields around 350,000 distinct CDR3 sequences, roughly 19% seen once. The sequencing input was blood. These receptors were obtained from a woman younger than 35 with Graves' hyperthyroidism. Both conserved end residues are trimmed from each CDR3. Only some rows state a clone size, as once, few, many or a class for expanded clones.

cdr3_aa: SVEEGLGTGYT; v_call: TRBV29-1; j_call: TRBJ1-2; clone_size: many
cdr3_aa: ASSTRGGHITPI; v_call: TRBV19; j_call: TRBJ1-2; clone_size: many
cdr3_aa: ASSISLINQPQH; v_call: TRBV19; j_call: TRBJ1-5; clone_size: few
cdr3_aa: SARDRRGRYT; v_call: TRBV20-1; j_call: TRBJ1-2; clone_size: many
cdr3_aa: ASSLYRTQANQPQH; v_call: TRBV28; j_call: TRBJ1-5; clone_size: .
cdr3_aa: ASTRDGLTNTGELF; v_call: TRBV5-1; j_call: TRBJ2-2; clone_size: many
cdr3_aa: ASTGLAGRTPYEQY; v_call: TRBV6-2/TRBV6-3; j_call: TRBJ2-7; clone_size: .
cdr3_aa: ASSSQGYSNQPQH; v_call: TRBV6-5; j_call: TRBJ1-5; clone_size: .
cdr3_aa: ASSQAPGTGNYEQY; v_call: TRBV4-1; j_call: TRBJ2-7; clone_size: many
cdr3_aa: ASSFRDRYNQPQH; v_call: TRBV28; j_call: TRBJ1-5; clone_size: once
cdr3_aa: ASSPQHAGQPQH; v_call: TRBV6-9; j_call: TRBJ1-5; clone_size: many
cdr3_aa: ASSSRGRERSQH; v_call: TRBV6-2/TRBV6-3; j_call: TRBJ1-5; clone_size: many
cdr3_aa: ASSWGDGIYGYT; v_call: TRBV5-1; j_call: TRBJ1-2; clone_size: .
cdr3_aa: ASSNPRAGIYEQY; v_call: TRBV6-1; j_call: TRBJ2-7; clone_size: many
cdr3_aa: SAGDFYQETQY; v_call: TRBV20-1; j_call: TRBJ2-5; clone_size: many
cdr3_aa: ASSSLPPRGKETQY; v_call: TRBV6-5; j_call: TRBJ2-5; clone_size: many
cdr3_aa: ASSLMGRRGKETQY; v_call: TRBV28; j_call: TRBJ2-5; clone_size: many
cdr3_aa: ASSQEQQGSNEQY; v_call: TRBV4-2; j_call: TRBJ2-7; clone_size: many
cdr3_aa: ASSRDRAASPLH; v_call: TRBV11-2; j_call: TRBJ1-6; clone_size: many
cdr3_aa: ASSGGQAEVYYT; v_call: TRBV6-1; j_call: TRBJ1-2; clone_size: many
cdr3_aa: SGSGRYNSPLH; v_call: TRBV20-1; j_call: TRBJ1-6; clone_size: few
cdr3_aa: ASSYSSRITGGPFSGNTIY; v_call: TRBV6-5; j_call: TRBJ1-3; clone_size: many
cdr3_aa: ASSLNVKWGATEQY; v_call: TRBV11-2; j_call: TRBJ2-7; clone_size: many
cdr3_aa: SARNSGNTIY; v_call: TRBV20-1; j_call: TRBJ1-3; clone_size: many
cdr3_aa: ASSRLASSYEQY; v_call: TRBV6-1; j_call: TRBJ2-7; clone_size: .
cdr3_aa: ASSWTSGETQY; v_call: TRBV7-2; j_call: TRBJ2-5; clone_size: few
cdr3_aa: ASSPSLTGWPGANVLT; v_call: TRBV2; j_call: TRBJ2-6; clone_size: many
cdr3_aa: ASSLVLAGNTGELF; v_call: TRBV5-5; j_call: TRBJ2-2; clone_size: .
cdr3_aa: ASSGLAGALFQETQY; v_call: TRBV12-3/TRBV12-4; j_call: TRBJ2-5; clone_size: many
cdr3_aa: ASSLDEGYTGELF; v_call: TRBV6-2/TRBV6-3; j_call: TRBJ2-2; clone_size: many
cdr3_aa: ASSLHGTSGGSEQY; v_call: TRBV12-3/TRBV12-4; j_call: TRBJ2-7; clone_size: few
cdr3_aa: ASSFGARGNSPLH; v_call: TRBV12-3/TRBV12-4; j_call: TRBJ1-6; clone_size: .
cdr3_aa: ASSLGAGLGANVLT; v_call: TRBV5-1; j_call: TRBJ2-6; clone_size: .
cdr3_aa: ASSVGLAETQY; v_call: TRBV6-1; j_call: TRBJ2-5; clone_size: many
cdr3_aa: SARTSGGAGELF; v_call: TRBV20-1; j_call: TRBJ2-2; clone_size: .
cdr3_aa: ASGSGVFYGYT; v_call: TRBV12-5; j_call: TRBJ1-2; clone_size: .
cdr3_aa: ASSTGPSGAYNQPQH; v_call: TRBV11-1; j_call: TRBJ1-5; clone_size: many
cdr3_aa: ASRRLWTGEIYEQY; v_call: TRBV28; j_call: TRBJ2-7; clone_size: many
cdr3_aa: ASTLGLNTEAF; v_call: TRBV2; j_call: TRBJ1-1; clone_size: many
cdr3_aa: ASSGQVHYEQY; v_call: TRBV2; j_call: TRBJ2-7; clone_size: few
cdr3_aa: ASSRTGCRPEAF; v_call: TRBV12-3/TRBV12-4; j_call: TRBJ1-1; clone_size: .
cdr3_aa: ASSLFDRVTEAF; v_call: TRBV7-3; j_call: TRBJ1-1; clone_size: .
cdr3_aa: ASSRTFEAF; v_call: TRBV12-3/TRBV12-4; j_call: TRBJ1-1; clone_size: few
cdr3_aa: ASSDSPNYGHT; v_call: TRBV6-1; j_call: TRBJ1-2; clone_size: .
cdr3_aa: SGGGRGVGETQY; v_call: TRBV20-1; j_call: TRBJ2-5; clone_size: .